What follows are 5 T cell receptor beta chains derived from one specimen sequenced in a study of beta chain features in type 1 diabetes (dated by TCRdb to the late 2010s). The library was generated by the immunoSEQ multiplex PCR assay. The entire isolated RNA was reverse transcribed using the High Capacity cDNA Reverse Transcription Kit, and thus expressed TCRB transcripts were sequenced. In its TCRdb copy, this immuneACCESS table keeps in-frame sequences only and misses some clones. Where compared with another copy, unresolved V genes explain less than half of these, and the others have no known cause. Here the sample has roughly 450,000 clones; more than 9.5% occur a single time. The ten largest clones capture over 0.04% of the sample. Sequenced sample: naive CD4+ T cells from blood. The cell subset or site label corresponds to: true naive CD4+ T cells. All receptors derive from a woman aged 18-29 years in good health.

J is TRBJ2-5 and V is TRBV2; D is uncertain. CDR1 and CDR2 (germline): SNHLY, FYNNEI. With 6 bases removed from V and 2 bases from J, the gap between germline ends came to 22 bases. This CDR3 spans 17 amino acids. CDR3 protein: CASSLSFRSPGQETQYF. The CDR3 region has the DNA TGTGCCAGCAGCCTTAGCTTCAGGTCCCCCGGACAAGAGACCCAGTACTTC.

This clone has more than one count but fewer than ten. V is TRBV30 and J is TRBJ2-1, with no clear D. V was clipped by 4 bases and J by 7 bases, with 14 bases between them. CDR1 is GTSNPN and CDR2 is SVGIG in the germline V gene (reference sequence). This CDR3 is 13 amino acids long. CDR3 protein: CAWISSPKNEQFF. CDR3 nucleotides: TGTGCCTGGATTAGTAGCCCCAAGAATGAGCAGTTCTTC.

The CDR3 spells CATSTKAGTGLTGELFF. The CDR3 DNA reads TGTGCCACCAGCACAAAGGCTGGAACTGGACTCACCGGGGAGCTGTTTTTT. This chain links TRBV15 with TRBJ2-2; possibly TRBD2 for D (5 bases). V lost 4 bases and J 4 bases, leaving 19 bases between the germline ends. CDR1 LNHNV and CDR2 YYDKDF come from the germline V gene (reference sequence). This CDR3 spans 17 amino acids.

V and J are TRBV18 and TRBJ2-7; D tentatively fits TRBD1 or TRBD2 (5 bases each). CDR1 and CDR2 (germline): KGHSH, LQKENI. V lost 6 bases and J lost 2, with 14 bases in between. CDR3 length: 14 amino acids. CDR3 coding DNA: TGTGCCAGCTCGCCCGGGACGGAGACCTACGAGCAGTACTTC. Translating it yields CASSPGTETYEQYF.

This clone was picked up a small number of times. V usage is TRBV5-1 and J usage is TRBJ1-4, with TRBD1 as a possible D gene (5 bases). The germline V gene has CDR1 SGHRS and CDR2 YFSETQ. The CDR3 totals 15 residues. The germline V and J ends were trimmed by 4 bases and 5 bases, with 15 bases remaining between them. CDR3 sequence (DNA): TGCGCCAGCAGCAGCTGGGACGGACAAAATGAAAAACTGTTTTTT. It yields the protein CASSSWDGQNEKLFF. Using reference TRBV5-1 and TRBJ1-4 for the parts outside the CDR3, the full variable domain is KAGVTQTPRYLIKTRGQQVTLSCSPISGHRSVSWYQQTPGQGLQFLFEYFSETQRNKGNFPGRFSGRQFSNSRSEMNVSTLELGDSALYLCASSSWDGQNEKLFFGSGTQLSVL.